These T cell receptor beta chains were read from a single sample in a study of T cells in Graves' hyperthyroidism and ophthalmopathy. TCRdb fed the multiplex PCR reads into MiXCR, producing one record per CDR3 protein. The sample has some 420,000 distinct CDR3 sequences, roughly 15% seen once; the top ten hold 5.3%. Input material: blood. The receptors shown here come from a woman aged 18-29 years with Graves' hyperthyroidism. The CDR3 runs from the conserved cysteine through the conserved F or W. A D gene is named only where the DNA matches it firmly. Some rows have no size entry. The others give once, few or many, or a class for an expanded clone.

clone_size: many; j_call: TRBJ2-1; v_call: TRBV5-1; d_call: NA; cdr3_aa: CASSLLLAGRTSYNEQFF; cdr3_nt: TGCGCCAGCAGCTTGCTTTTGGCAGGTAGAACCTCCTACAATGAGCAGTTCTTC
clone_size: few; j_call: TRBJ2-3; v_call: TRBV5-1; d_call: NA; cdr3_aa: CASSLSDSPQDTQYF; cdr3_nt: TGCGCCAGCAGCTTGTCGGACAGCCCTCAAGATACGCAGTATTTT
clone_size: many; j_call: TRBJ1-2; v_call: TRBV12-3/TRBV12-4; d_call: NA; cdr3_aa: CASSLVLSGSPGGYGYTF; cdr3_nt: TGTGCCAGCAGTTTAGTACTAAGTGGCAGCCCCGGGGGCTATGGCTACACCTTC
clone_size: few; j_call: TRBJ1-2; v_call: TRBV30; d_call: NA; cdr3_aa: CAWSVGPSIYGYTF; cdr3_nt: TGTGCCTGGAGTGTAGGGCCGTCGATCTATGGCTACACCTTC
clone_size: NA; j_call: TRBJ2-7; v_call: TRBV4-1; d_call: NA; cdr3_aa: CASSQEGHGAYEQYF; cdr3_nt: TGCGCCAGCAGCCAAGAAGGACACGGGGCCTACGAGCAGTACTTC
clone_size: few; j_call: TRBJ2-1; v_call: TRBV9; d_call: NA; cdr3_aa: CASSVARRNEQFF; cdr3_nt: TGTGCCAGCAGCGTAGCGCGGAGGAATGAGCAGTTCTTC
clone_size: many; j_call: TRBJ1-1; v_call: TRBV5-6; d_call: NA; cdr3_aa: CASSLLSEGAFF; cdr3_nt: TGTGCCAGCAGCTTACTTTCGGAGGGGGCTTTCTTT
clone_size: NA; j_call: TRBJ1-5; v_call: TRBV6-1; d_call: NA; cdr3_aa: CASAGTENQPQHF; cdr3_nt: TGTGCCAGCGCAGGGACCGAAAATCAGCCCCAGCATTTT
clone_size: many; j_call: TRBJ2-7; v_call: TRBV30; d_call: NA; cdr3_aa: CAWRLAGTYEQYF; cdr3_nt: TGTGCCTGGAGACTGGCAGGTACCTACGAGCAGTACTTC
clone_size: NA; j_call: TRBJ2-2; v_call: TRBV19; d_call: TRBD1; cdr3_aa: CASGTGDTGELFF; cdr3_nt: TGTGCCAGCGGGACAGGGGACACCGGGGAGCTGTTTTTT
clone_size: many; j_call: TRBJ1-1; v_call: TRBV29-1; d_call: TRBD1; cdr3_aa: CSVPGTGGTEAFF; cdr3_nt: TGCAGCGTTCCCGGGACAGGGGGGACTGAAGCTTTCTTT
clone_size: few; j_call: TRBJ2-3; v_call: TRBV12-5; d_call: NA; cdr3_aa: CASARGGGTDTQYF; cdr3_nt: TGTGCTAGTGCCCGCGGGGGCGGCACAGATACGCAGTATTTT
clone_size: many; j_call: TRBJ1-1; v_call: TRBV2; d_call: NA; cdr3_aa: CASSEGVNTEAFF; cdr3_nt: TGTGCCAGCAGTGAAGGCGTGAACACTGAAGCTTTCTTT
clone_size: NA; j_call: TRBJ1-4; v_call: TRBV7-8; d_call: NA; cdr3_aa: CASSLDLATMFF; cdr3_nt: TGTGCCAGCAGCTTAGATTTAGCTACTATGTTTTTT
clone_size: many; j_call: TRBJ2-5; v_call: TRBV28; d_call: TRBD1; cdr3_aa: CASRTGGEETQYF; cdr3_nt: TGTGCCAGCAGGACAGGGGGCGAAGAGACCCAGTACTTC
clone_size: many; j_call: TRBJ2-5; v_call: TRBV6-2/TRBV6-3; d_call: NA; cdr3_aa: CASSYSANQETQYF; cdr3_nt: TGTGCCAGCAGTTACTCGGCTAACCAAGAGACCCAGTACTTC
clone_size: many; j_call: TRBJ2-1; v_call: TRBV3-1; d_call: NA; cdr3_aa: CASSQDPGGPIHNEQFF; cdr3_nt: TGTGCCAGCAGCCAAGATCCTGGGGGTCCTATACACAATGAGCAGTTCTTC
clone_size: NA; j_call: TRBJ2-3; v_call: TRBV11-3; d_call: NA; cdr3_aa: CASSAVYTDTQYF; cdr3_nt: TGTGCCAGCAGCGCGGTTTACACAGATACGCAGTATTTT
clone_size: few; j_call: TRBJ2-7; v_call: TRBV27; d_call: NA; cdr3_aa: CASSFLRSRYEQYF; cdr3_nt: TGTGCCAGCAGTTTTCTCAGGTCGCGCTACGAGCAGTACTTC
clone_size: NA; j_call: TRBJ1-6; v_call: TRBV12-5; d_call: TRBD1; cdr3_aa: CASVETGKNSPLHF; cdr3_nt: TGTGCTAGTGTTGAGACAGGGAAAAATTCACCCCTCCACTTT
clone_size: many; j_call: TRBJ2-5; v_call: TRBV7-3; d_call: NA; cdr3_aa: CASSFFGMGVQETQYF; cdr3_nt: TGTGCCAGCAGCTTCTTCGGGATGGGGGTTCAAGAGACCCAGTACTTC
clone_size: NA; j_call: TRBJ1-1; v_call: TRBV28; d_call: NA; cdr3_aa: CASSFPRAGGTKAFF; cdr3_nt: TGTGCCAGCAGTTTCCCCCGGGCGGGCGGCACTAAAGCTTTCTTT
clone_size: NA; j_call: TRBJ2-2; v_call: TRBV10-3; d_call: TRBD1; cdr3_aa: CAIQGSTGELFF; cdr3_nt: TGTGCCATACAGGGGTCCACCGGGGAGCTGTTTTTT
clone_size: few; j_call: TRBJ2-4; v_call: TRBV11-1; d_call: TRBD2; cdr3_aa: CASSLDREGIQYF; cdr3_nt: TGTGCCAGCAGCTTAGACCGGGAGGGCATTCAGTACTTC
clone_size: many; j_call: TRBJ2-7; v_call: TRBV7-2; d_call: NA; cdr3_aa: CASSLESGSGYEQYF; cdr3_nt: TGTGCCAGCAGCTTAGAGTCCGGGAGTGGGTACGAGCAGTACTTC
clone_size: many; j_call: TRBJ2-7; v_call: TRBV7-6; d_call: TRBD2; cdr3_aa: CASSLVSGSGYEQYF; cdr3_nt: TGTGCCAGCAGCTTAGTGAGCGGGAGCGGCTACGAGCAGTACTTC
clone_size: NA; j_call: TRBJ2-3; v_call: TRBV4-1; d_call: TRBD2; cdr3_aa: CASSQVGLATDTQYF; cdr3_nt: TGCGCCAGCAGCCAAGTGGGACTAGCAACAGATACGCAGTATTTT
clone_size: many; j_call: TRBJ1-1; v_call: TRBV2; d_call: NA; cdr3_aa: CASSEATAGGTEAFF; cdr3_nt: TGTGCCAGCAGTGAAGCTACGGCAGGTGGCACTGAAGCTTTCTTT
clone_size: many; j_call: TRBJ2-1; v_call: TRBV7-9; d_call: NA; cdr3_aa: CASSLGTSGLSREEQFF; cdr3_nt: TGTGCCAGCAGCTTAGGGACGTCGGGACTGTCCCGTGAGGAGCAGTTCTTC
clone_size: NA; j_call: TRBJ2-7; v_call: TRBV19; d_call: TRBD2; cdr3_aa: CASSIEGTSGSYEQYF; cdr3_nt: TGTGCCAGTAGTATAGAGGGGACTAGCGGGAGCTACGAGCAGTACTTC
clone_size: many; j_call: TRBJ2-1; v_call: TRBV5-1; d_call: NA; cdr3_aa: CASREGVGGVYNEQFF; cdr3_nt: TGCGCCAGCAGGGAAGGGGTGGGCGGAGTTTACAATGAGCAGTTCTTC
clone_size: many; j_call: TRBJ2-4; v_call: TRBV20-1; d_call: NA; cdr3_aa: CSANDRPNIQYF; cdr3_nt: TGCAGTGCTAATGATCGGCCGAACATTCAGTACTTC
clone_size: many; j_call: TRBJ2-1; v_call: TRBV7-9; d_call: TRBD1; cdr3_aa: CASSFSGTATNEQFF; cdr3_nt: TGTGCCAGCAGCTTCTCCGGGACAGCAACCAATGAGCAGTTCTTC
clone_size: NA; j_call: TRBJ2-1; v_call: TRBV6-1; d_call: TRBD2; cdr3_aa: CASSLLAEIYNEQFF; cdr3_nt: TGTGCCAGCAGCCTACTAGCGGAGATCTACAATGAGCAGTTCTTC
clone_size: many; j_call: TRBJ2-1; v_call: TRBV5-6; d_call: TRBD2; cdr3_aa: CASNSGGYNEQFF; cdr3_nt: TGTGCCAGCAACTCGGGAGGTTACAATGAGCAGTTCTTC
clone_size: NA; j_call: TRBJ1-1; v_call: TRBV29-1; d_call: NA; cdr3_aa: CSVDHGTEAFF; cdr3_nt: TGCAGCGTTGATCATGGCACTGAAGCTTTCTTT
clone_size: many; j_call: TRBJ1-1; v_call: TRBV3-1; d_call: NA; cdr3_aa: CASSPPGRLNTEAFF; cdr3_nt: TGTGCCAGCAGCCCCCCGGGACGGCTGAACACTGAAGCTTTCTTT
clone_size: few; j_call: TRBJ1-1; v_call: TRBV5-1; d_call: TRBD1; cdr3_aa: CASSPIPGQGSTEAFF; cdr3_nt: TGCGCCAGCAGCCCAATACCGGGACAGGGGAGCACTGAAGCTTTCTTT
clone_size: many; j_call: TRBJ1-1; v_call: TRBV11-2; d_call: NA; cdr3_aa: CASSLDQGLTEAFF; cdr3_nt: TGTGCCAGCAGCTTAGACCAGGGGCTGACTGAAGCTTTCTTT
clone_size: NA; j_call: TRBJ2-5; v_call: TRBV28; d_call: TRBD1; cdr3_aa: CASSGEGPAGRPGQGKETQYF; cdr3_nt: TGTGCCAGCAGCGGGGAGGGGCCAGCGGGGAGACCGGGACAGGGGAAAGAGACCCAGTACTTC
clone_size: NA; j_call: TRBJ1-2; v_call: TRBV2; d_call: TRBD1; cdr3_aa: CASTDREDYGYTF; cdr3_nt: TGTGCCAGCACGGACAGGGAAGACTATGGCTACACCTTC
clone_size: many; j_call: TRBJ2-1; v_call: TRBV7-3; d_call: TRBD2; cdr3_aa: CASSLTSVGNEQFF; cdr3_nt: TGTGCCAGCAGCCTCACTAGCGTGGGCAATGAGCAGTTCTTC
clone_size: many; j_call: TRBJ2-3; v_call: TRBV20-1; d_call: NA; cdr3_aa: CSARPGLPLSTDTQYF; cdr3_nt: TGCAGTGCTCGACCGGGCCTCCCTCTAAGCACAGATACGCAGTATTTT
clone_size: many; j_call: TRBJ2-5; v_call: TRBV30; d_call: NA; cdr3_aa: CAWRSGGNAQETQYF; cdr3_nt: TGTGCCTGGAGGTCCGGCGGAAACGCTCAAGAGACCCAGTACTTC
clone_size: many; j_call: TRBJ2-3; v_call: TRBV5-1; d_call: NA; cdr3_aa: CASSLDMGGKADTQYF; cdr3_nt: TGCGCCAGCAGCTTGGATATGGGCGGGAAAGCAGATACGCAGTATTTT
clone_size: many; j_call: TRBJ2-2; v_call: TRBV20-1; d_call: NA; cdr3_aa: CSASGLNTGELFF; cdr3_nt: TGCAGTGCTAGCGGATTGAACACCGGGGAGCTGTTTTTT
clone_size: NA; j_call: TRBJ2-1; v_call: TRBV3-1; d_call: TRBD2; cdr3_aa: CANSQDSAGTSGFIFDEQFF; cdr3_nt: TGTGCCAACAGCCAAGATTCTGCCGGGACTAGCGGGTTCATTTTCGATGAGCAGTTCTTC